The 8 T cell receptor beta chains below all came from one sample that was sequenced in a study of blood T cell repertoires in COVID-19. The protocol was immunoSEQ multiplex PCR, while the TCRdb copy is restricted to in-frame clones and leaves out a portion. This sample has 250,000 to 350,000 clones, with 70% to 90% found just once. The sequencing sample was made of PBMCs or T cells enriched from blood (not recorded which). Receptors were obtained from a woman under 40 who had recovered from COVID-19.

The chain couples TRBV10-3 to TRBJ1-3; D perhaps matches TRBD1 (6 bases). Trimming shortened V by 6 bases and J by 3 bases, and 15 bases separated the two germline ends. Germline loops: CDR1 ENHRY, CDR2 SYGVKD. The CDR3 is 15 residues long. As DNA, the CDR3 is TGTGCCATCAGGGTAGCGGGACAAGTTGGAAACACCATATATTTT. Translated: CAIRVAGQVGNTIYF.

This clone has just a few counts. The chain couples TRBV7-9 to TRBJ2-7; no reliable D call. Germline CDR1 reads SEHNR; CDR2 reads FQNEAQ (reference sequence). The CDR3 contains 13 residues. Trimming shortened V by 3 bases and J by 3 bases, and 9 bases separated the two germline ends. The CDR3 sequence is CASSFGLIYEQYF. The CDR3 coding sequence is TGTGCCAGCAGCTTTGGGCTGATCTACGAGCAGTACTTC.

CDR3 amino acids: CASSRQGAIGNTIYF. In nucleotides, the CDR3 is TGTGCCAGTAGCCGACAGGGGGCGATTGGAAACACCATATATTTT. The chain recombines TRBV19 with TRBJ1-3; 10 bases are a match to TRBD1. Trimming at V came to 6 bases and at J to 3 bases, leaving 5 bases not matched to a gene. The CDR3 length is 15 residues. Germline V lookup: CDR1 LNHDA, CDR2 SQIVND (reference sequence).

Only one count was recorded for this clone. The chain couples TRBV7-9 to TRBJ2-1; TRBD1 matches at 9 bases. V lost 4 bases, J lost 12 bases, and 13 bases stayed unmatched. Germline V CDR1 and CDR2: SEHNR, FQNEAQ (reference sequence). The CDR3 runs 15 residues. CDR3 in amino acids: CASSSGTGLTGAQFF. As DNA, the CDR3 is TGTGCCAGCAGCTCCGGGACAGGGTTGACAGGCGCGCAGTTCTTC.

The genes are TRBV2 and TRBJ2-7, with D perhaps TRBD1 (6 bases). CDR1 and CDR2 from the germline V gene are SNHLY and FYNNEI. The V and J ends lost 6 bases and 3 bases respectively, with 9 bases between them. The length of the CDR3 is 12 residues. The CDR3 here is CASRNRVYEQYF. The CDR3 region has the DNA TGTGCCAGCAGAAACAGGGTCTACGAGCAGTACTTC.

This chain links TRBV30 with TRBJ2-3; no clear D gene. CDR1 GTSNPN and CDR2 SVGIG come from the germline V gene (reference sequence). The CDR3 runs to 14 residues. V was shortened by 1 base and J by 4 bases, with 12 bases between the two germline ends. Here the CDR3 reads CAWSGPVPPDTQYF. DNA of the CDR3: TGTGCCTGGAGTGGGCCAGTCCCTCCAGATACGCAGTATTTT. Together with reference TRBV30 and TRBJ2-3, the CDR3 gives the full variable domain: SQTIHQWPATLVQPVGSPLSLECTVEGTSNPNLYWYRQAAGRGLQLLFYSVGIGQISSEVPQNLSASRPQDRQFILSSKKLLLSDSGFYLCAWSGPVPPDTQYFGPGTRLTVL.

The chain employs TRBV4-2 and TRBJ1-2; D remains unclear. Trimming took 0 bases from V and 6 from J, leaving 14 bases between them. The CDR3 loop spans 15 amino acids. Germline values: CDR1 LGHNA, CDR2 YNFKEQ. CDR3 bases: TGTGCCAGCAGCCAAGATGAGGCAGGACTGGATGGCTACACCTTC. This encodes CASSQDEAGLDGYTF.

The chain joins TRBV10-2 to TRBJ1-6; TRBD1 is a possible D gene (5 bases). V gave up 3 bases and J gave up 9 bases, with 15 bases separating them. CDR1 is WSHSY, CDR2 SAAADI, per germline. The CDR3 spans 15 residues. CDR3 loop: CASSDPGVRVSPLHF. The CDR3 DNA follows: TGCGCCAGCAGTGACCCGGGGGTGCGGGTTTCACCCCTCCACTTT.